This is a list of T cell receptor beta chains from one sample in a study of CD8+ T cells in alopecia areata. Here immunoSEQ multiplex PCR was the method, and the copy in TCRdb shows in-frame clones only, minus some. Among about 210,000 clones listed, less than 65% were seen once. Source: CD4+ T cells sorted from blood, taken at week 4, from a patient treated with tofacitinib. The receptors were sampled from a human donor with alopecia areata. CDR3s include the opening cysteine and the closing phenylalanine or tryptophan.

CDR3aa: CSARRDEKLFF; j_gene: TRBJ1-4; v_gene: TRBV20-1
CDR3aa: CASSPGLAGGELFF; j_gene: TRBJ2-2; v_gene: TRBV7-9
CDR3aa: CAISGRDRDGYTF; j_gene: TRBJ1-2; v_gene: TRBV10-3
CDR3aa: CASSSNTYEQYF; j_gene: TRBJ2-7; v_gene: TRBV7-2
CDR3aa: CASSVQGQINQPQHF; j_gene: TRBJ1-5; v_gene: TRBV6-1
CDR3aa: CAWRFLRTVANYGYTF; j_gene: TRBJ1-2; v_gene: TRBV30
CDR3aa: CASSSGQGIRSPLHF; j_gene: TRBJ1-6; v_gene: TRBV5-6
CDR3aa: CASSLGWAEVEQYF; j_gene: TRBJ2-7; v_gene: TRBV28
CDR3aa: CASSYSRDTQYF; j_gene: TRBJ2-3; v_gene: TRBV6-5
CDR3aa: CASSLAGENIQYF; j_gene: TRBJ2-4; v_gene: TRBV5-1
CDR3aa: CSASDRTYQETQYF; j_gene: TRBJ2-5; v_gene: TRBV29-1
CDR3aa: CASSYERGGEKLFF; j_gene: TRBJ1-4; v_gene: TRBV6-6
CDR3aa: CSGELNNYGYTF; j_gene: TRBJ1-2; v_gene: TRBV29-1
CDR3aa: CASSGGSTGPETQYF; j_gene: TRBJ2-5; v_gene: TRBV5-1
CDR3aa: CSVDGGRATEAFF; j_gene: TRBJ1-1; v_gene: TRBV29-1
CDR3aa: CASSPGQGGNQPQHF; j_gene: TRBJ1-5; v_gene: TRBV6-5
CDR3aa: CASSLGVLRETFF; j_gene: TRBJ2-1; v_gene: TRBV5-6
CDR3aa: CASSRELAGKNIQYF; j_gene: TRBJ2-4; v_gene: TRBV14
CDR3aa: CASSDGTSSNSPLHF; j_gene: TRBJ1-6; v_gene: TRBV25-1
CDR3aa: CAWTEMAVRTDTQYF; j_gene: TRBJ2-3; v_gene: TRBV30
CDR3aa: CAIAGTSGGAGELFF; j_gene: TRBJ2-2; v_gene: TRBV10-3
CDR3aa: CASSPQQGGGETQYF; j_gene: TRBJ2-5; v_gene: TRBV5-1
CDR3aa: CASSRRGDSQETQYF; j_gene: TRBJ2-5; v_gene: TRBV5-1
CDR3aa: CASSPGRGGIQETQYF; j_gene: TRBJ2-5; v_gene: TRBV9
CDR3aa: CASSAGTIQETQYF; j_gene: TRBJ2-5; v_gene: TRBV9
CDR3aa: CASSRSEAPGAASPLHF; j_gene: TRBJ1-6; v_gene: TRBV4-1
CDR3aa: CSAYGRSGNTEAFF; j_gene: TRBJ1-1; v_gene: TRBV29-1
CDR3aa: CASSENPGYPETQYF; j_gene: TRBJ2-5; v_gene: TRBV2
CDR3aa: CASSKDRGGTGELFF; j_gene: TRBJ2-2; v_gene: TRBV2
CDR3aa: CASSQMAGANTEAFF; j_gene: TRBJ1-1; v_gene: TRBV7-9
CDR3aa: CAWKTDPSSYEQYF; j_gene: TRBJ2-7; v_gene: TRBV30
CDR3aa: CASSQGLAGQDTQYF; j_gene: TRBJ2-3; v_gene: TRBV5-6
CDR3aa: CASSPGQGQNIQYF; j_gene: TRBJ2-4; v_gene: TRBV5-1
CDR3aa: CAWSVPGSRYEQYF; j_gene: TRBJ2-7; v_gene: TRBV30
CDR3aa: CACQWSESGANVLTF; j_gene: TRBJ2-6; v_gene: TRBV30
CDR3aa: CASSPGPQETQYF; j_gene: TRBJ2-5; v_gene: TRBV7-2
CDR3aa: CASSSYSGSGQPQHF; j_gene: TRBJ1-5; v_gene: TRBV7-2
CDR3aa: CASRRTGSDTEAFF; j_gene: TRBJ1-1; v_gene: TRBV7-9
CDR3aa: CASGLEGGLPNSPLHF; j_gene: TRBJ1-6; v_gene: TRBV12-5
CDR3aa: CSVEHTEAFF; j_gene: TRBJ1-1; v_gene: TRBV29-1
CDR3aa: CSVEGKMTGKPGYTF; j_gene: TRBJ1-2; v_gene: TRBV29-1
CDR3aa: CSARDRHIQYF; j_gene: TRBJ2-4; v_gene: TRBV20-1
CDR3aa: CSVEYRLAVRNEQFF; j_gene: TRBJ2-1; v_gene: TRBV29-1
CDR3aa: CASSFAANSDTQYF; j_gene: TRBJ2-3; v_gene: TRBV11-2
CDR3aa: CASSLVSGSPLHF; j_gene: TRBJ1-6; v_gene: TRBV11-3
CDR3aa: CAWSDSGGVVETQYF; j_gene: TRBJ2-5; v_gene: TRBV30
CDR3aa: CASRLNSFVNTEAFF; j_gene: TRBJ1-1; v_gene: TRBV6-5
CDR3aa: CASSQDSVLAGGEQFF; j_gene: TRBJ2-1; v_gene: TRBV4-1
CDR3aa: CASSPSLGSSYEQYF; j_gene: TRBJ2-7; v_gene: TRBV6-5
CDR3aa: CASSVSGLVNIQYF; j_gene: TRBJ2-4; v_gene: TRBV2
CDR3aa: CAWISGTEYGTLHF; j_gene: TRBJ1-6; v_gene: TRBV30
CDR3aa: CASSTSGPQNSPLHF; j_gene: TRBJ1-6; v_gene: TRBV6-5
CDR3aa: CASNFDRGGTDTQYF; j_gene: TRBJ2-3; v_gene: TRBV5-1
CDR3aa: CASSGRDRGIRNLQGTQYF; j_gene: TRBJ2-5; v_gene: TRBV7-8
CDR3aa: CASSIGGSTYEQYF; j_gene: TRBJ2-7; v_gene: TRBV19
CDR3aa: CASSPTGLQETQYF; j_gene: TRBJ2-5; v_gene: TRBV18
CDR3aa: CASSQGQNNSPLHF; j_gene: TRBJ1-6; v_gene: TRBV4-2
CDR3aa: CASSFLGTPYEQYF; j_gene: TRBJ2-7; v_gene: TRBV7-2
CDR3aa: CASSGPGKNYGYTF; j_gene: TRBJ1-2; v_gene: TRBV2